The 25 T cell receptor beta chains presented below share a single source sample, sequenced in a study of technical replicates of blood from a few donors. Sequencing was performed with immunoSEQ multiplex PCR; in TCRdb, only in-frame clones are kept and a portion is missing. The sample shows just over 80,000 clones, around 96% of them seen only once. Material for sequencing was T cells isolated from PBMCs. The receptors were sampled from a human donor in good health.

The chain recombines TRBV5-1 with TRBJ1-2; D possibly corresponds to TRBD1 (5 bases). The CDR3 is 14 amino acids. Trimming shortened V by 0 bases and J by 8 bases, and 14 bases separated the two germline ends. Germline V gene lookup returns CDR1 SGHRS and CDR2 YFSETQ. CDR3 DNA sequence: TGCGCCAGCAGCTTGGAGCCAGGGCAGGGAGGCTACACCTTC. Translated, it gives CASSLEPGQGGYTF.

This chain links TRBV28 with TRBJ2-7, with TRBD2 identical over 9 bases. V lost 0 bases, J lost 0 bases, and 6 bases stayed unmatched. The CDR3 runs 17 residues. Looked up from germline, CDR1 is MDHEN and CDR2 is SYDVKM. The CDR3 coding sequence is TGTGCCAGCAGTTTATGGGTAGCGGGAGACAGCTCCTACGAGCAGTACTTC. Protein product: CASSLWVAGDSSYEQYF.

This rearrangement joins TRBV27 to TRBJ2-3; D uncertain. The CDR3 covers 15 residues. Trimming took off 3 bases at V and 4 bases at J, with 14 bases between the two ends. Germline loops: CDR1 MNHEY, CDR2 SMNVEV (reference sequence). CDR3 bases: TGTGCCAGCAGTTTTAGCCGAGGTTACGCAGATACGCAGTATTTT. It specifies CASSFSRGYADTQYF.

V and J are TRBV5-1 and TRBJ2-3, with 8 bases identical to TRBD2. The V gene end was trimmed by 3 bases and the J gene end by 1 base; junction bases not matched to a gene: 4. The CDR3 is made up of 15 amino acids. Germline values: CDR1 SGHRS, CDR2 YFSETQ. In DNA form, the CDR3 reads TGCGCCAGCAGCTCGGGACTAGGGGGCACAGATACGCAGTATTTT. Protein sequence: CASSSGLGGTDTQYF.

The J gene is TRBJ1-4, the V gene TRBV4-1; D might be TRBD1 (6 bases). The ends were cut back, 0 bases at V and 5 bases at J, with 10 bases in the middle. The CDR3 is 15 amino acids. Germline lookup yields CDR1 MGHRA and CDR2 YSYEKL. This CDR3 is CASSQEGGVNEKLFF. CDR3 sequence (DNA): TGCGCCAGCAGCCAAGAAGGGGGGGTGAATGAAAAACTGTTTTTT.

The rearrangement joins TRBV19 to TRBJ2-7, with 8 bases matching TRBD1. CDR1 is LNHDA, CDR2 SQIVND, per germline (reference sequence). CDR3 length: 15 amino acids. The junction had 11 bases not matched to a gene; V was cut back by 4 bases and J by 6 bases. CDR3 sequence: CASSTLGQGSTEQYF. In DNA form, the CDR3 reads TGTGCCAGTAGTACCCTCGGACAGGGATCCACCGAGCAGTACTTC.

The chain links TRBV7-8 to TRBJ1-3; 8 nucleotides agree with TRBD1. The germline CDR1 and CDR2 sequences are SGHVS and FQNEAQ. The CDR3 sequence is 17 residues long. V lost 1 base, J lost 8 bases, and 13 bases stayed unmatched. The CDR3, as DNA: TGTGCCAGCAGCTTAGGCAAGGACAGGGAGATCCCCGACACCATATATTTT. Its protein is CASSLGKDREIPDTIYF. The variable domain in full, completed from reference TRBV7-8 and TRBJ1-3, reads GAGVSQSPRYKVAKRGQDVALRCDPISGHVSLFWYQQALGQGPEFLTYFQNEAQLDKSGLPSDRFFAERPEGSVSTLKIQRTQQEDSAVYLCASSLGKDREIPDTIYFGEGSWLTVV.

CDR3 bases: TGTGCCAGCAGTGACACGGGAGAAAGCACAGATACGCAGTATTTT. This translates into CASSDTGESTDTQYF. The J gene is TRBJ2-3, the V gene TRBV6-4; D is possibly TRBD2 (6 bases). V dropped 2 bases and J dropped 0 bases, with 9 bases sitting between them. CDR3 length: 15 amino acids. CDR1 MRHNA and CDR2 SNTAGT come from the germline V gene.

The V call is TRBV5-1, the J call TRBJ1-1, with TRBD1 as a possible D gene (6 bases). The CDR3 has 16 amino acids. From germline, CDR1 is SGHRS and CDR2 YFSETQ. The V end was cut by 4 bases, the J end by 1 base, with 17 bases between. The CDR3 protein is CASSPGRGNSNTEAFF. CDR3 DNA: TGCGCCAGCAGCCCCGGTAGGGGGAACTCGAACACTGAAGCTTTCTTT.

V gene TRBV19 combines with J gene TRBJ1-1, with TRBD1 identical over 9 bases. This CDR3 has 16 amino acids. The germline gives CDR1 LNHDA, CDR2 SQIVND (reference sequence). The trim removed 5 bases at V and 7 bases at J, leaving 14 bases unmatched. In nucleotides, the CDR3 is TGTGCCAGTAGTCCCGCCGGGACAGGGCGTAAGGGTGAAGCTTTCTTT. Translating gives CASSPAGTGRKGEAFF.

This chain's CDR3 is CASSLTSGFSYEQYF. The CDR3 DNA reads TGTGCCAGCAGCCTTACTAGCGGGTTCTCCTACGAGCAGTACTTC. The chain carries TRBV27 and TRBJ2-7; 9 bases line up with TRBD2. CDR1 MNHEY and CDR2 SMNVEV come from the germline V gene (reference sequence). After removal of 6 bases from V and 0 bases from J, the junction contained 6 bases not matched to a gene. There are 15 residues in the CDR3.

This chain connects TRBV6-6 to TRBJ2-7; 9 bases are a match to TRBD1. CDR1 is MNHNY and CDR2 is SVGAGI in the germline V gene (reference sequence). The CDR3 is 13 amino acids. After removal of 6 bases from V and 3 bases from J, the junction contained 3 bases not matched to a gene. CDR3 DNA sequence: TGTGCCAGCAGACCGACAGGGGGCTACGAGCAGTACTTC. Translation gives CASRPTGGYEQYF.

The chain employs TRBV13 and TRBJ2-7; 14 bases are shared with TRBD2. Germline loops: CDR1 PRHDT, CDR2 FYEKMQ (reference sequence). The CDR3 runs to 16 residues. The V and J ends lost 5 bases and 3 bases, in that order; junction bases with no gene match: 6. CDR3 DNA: TGTGCCAGCAGCCCGGGACTAGCGGGAGATCGCTACGAGCAGTACTTC. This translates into CASSPGLAGDRYEQYF.

The CDR3 DNA reads as TGTGCCAGCAGCTTAGGAATTCGGCAGCCCCAGCATTTT. Translating it yields CASSLGIRQPQHF. The rearrangement joins TRBV11-2 to TRBJ1-5, with D hard to call. Per germline, CDR1 SGHAT and CDR2 FQNNGV. V was shortened by 1 base and J by 7 bases, with 8 bases between the two germline ends. The CDR3 is 13 residues long.

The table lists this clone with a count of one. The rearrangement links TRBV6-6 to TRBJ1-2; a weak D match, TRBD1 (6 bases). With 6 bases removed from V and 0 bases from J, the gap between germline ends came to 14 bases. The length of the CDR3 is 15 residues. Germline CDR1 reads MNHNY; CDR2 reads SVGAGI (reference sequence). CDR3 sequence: CASSKKGGPNYGYTF. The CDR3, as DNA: TGTGCCAGCAGCAAGAAGGGGGGGCCTAACTATGGCTACACCTTC.

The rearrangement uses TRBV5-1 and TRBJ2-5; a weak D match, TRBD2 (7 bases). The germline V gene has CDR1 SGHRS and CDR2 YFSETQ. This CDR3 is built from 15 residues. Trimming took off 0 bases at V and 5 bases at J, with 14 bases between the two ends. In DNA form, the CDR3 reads TGCGCCAGCAGCTTGGGTTCGGGGGGCAGGGAGACCCAGTACTTC. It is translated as CASSLGSGGRETQYF.

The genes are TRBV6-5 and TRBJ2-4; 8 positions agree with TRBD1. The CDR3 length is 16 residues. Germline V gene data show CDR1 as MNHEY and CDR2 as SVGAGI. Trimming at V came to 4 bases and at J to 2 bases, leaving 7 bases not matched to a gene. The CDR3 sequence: CASSLRTGRTKNIQYF. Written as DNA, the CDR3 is TGTGCCAGCAGTTTAAGGACAGGGCGAACCAAAAACATTCAGTACTTC.

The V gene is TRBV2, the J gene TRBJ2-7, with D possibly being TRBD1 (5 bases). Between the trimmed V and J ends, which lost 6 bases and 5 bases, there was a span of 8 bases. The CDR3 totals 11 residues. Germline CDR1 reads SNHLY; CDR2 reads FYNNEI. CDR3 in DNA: TGTGCCAGCAGCAGGACACACGAGCAGTACTTC. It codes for CASSRTHEQYF. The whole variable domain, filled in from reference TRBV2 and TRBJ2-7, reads EPEVTQTPSHQVTQMGQEVILRCVPISNHLYFYWYRQILGQKVEFLVSFYNNEISEKSEIFDDQFSVERPDGSNFTLKIRSTKLEDSAMYFCASSRTHEQYFGPGTRLTVT.

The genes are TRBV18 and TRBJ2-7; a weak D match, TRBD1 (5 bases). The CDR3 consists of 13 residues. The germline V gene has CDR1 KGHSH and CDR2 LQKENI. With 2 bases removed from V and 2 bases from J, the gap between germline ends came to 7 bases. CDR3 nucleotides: TGTGCCAGCTCACCAGACAGTACCTACGAGCAGTACTTC. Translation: CASSPDSTYEQYF.

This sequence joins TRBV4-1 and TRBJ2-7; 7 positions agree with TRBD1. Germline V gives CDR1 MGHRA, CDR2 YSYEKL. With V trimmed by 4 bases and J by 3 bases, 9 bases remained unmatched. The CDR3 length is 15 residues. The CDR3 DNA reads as TGCGCCAGCAGCCCCGCACAGGGGCGGTACTACGAGCAGTACTTC. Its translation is CASSPAQGRYYEQYF.

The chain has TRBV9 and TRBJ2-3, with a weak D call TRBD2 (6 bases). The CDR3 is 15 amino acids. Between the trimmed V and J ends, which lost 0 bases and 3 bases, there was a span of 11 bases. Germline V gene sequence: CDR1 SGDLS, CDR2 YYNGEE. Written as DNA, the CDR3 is TGTGCCAGCAGCGTAGATGGGACTTCGACAGATACGCAGTATTTT. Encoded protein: CASSVDGTSTDTQYF. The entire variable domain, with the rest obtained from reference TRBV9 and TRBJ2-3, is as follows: DSGVTQTPKHLITATGQRVTLRCSPRSGDLSVYWYQQSLDQGLQFLIQYYNGEERAKGNILERFSAQQFPDLHSELNLSSLELGDSALYFCASSVDGTSTDTQYFGPGTRLTVL.

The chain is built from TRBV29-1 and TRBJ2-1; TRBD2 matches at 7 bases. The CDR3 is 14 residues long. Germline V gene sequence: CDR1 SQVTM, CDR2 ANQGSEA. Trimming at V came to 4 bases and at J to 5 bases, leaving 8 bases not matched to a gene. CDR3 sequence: CSVVWEGLDNEQFF. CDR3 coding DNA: TGCAGCGTTGTATGGGAGGGCCTCGACAATGAGCAGTTCTTC.

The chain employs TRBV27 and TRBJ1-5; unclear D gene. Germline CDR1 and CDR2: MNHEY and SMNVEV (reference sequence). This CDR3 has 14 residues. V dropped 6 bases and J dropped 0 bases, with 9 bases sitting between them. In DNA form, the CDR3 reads TGTGCCAGCAGCTATAGTAGTAGCAATCAGCCCCAGCATTTT. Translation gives CASSYSSSNQPQHF.

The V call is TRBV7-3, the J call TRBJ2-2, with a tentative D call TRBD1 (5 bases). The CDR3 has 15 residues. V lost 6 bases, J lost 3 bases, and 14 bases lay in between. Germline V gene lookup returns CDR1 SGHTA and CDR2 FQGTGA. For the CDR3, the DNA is TGTGCCAGCAGTAGGGGTGCAGGCTACACCGGGGAGCTGTTTTTT. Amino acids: CASSRGAGYTGELFF.

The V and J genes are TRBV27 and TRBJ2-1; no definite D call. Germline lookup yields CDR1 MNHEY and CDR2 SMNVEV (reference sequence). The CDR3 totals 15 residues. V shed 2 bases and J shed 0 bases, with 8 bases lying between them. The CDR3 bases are TGTGCCAGCAGTTTAAGCTGGAGCTCCTACAATGAGCAGTTCTTC. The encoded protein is CASSLSWSSYNEQFF.